Presented here are 12 T cell receptor beta chains from one specimen sequenced in a study of CD8 T cells in Susac syndrome. The authors reverse transcribed 0.5 to 1 ug RNA with random hexamers. In TCRdb, the immunoSEQ multiplex PCR reads were re-called with MiXCR into one record per CDR3 protein. Of under 95,000 distinct CDR3 sequences in the sample, over 90% were seen once. The sample comprised CD8+ T cells from PBMCs. The receptors come from a human donor with Susac syndrome.

The rearrangement links TRBV13 to TRBJ2-1; D unresolved. Trimming pared 8 bases from V and 0 bases from J, leaving 8 bases between. The CDR3 sequence is 13 residues long. From germline, CDR1 is PRHDT and CDR2 FYEKMQ (reference sequence). The CDR3, as DNA: TGTGCCAGCGCGCAGAGCTCCTACAATGAGCAGTTCTTC. Translating gives CASAQSSYNEQFF.

The chain is built from TRBV7-9 and TRBJ2-7; no definite D call. With 5 bases removed from V and 2 bases from J, the gap between germline ends came to 13 bases. CDR3 length equals 14 residues. CDR1 SEHNR and CDR2 FQNEAQ come from the germline V gene (reference sequence). CDR3 sequence (DNA): TGTGCCAGCAGCGCCCGGCAGGCGACCTACGAGCAGTACTTC. Its translation: CASSARQATYEQYF.

V gene TRBV2 combines with J gene TRBJ2-7; no reliable D call. Germline V gives CDR1 SNHLY, CDR2 FYNNEI. The V and J ends lost 3 bases and 3 bases respectively, with 3 bases between them. The CDR3 loop spans 11 amino acids. The CDR3 loop is CASSEDYEQYF. The CDR3 DNA reads as TGTGCCAGCAGTGAGGACTACGAGCAGTACTTC.

The J gene is TRBJ2-7, the V gene TRBV7-9; D remains ambiguous. The CDR3 spans 13 residues. Trimming took off 1 base at V and 3 bases at J, with 7 bases between the two ends. Per the germline V gene, CDR1 is SEHNR and CDR2 is FQNEAQ (reference sequence). CDR3 in amino acids: CASSLGQLYEQYF. In nucleotides, the CDR3 is TGTGCCAGCAGCTTAGGGCAGCTCTACGAGCAGTACTTC.

In its sample, this clonotype was seen once. The chain combines TRBV29-1 with TRBJ1-1; D remains ambiguous. The CDR3 loop spans 13 amino acids. Germline-derived CDR1 and CDR2 are SQVTM and ANQGSEA. Trimming removed 7 bases at V and 4 bases at J, with 16 bases between. The CDR3 coding sequence is TGCAGCGCACAATTAGTGGGGATCACTGAAGCTTTCTTT. Protein product: CSAQLVGITEAFF.

The V gene is TRBV20-1, the J gene TRBJ2-7; TRBD1 aligns across 7 bases. Germline loops: CDR1 DFQATT, CDR2 SNEGSKA (reference sequence). With 6 bases clipped from V and 0 bases from J, the junction kept 5 bases outside the gene matches. There are 13 residues in the CDR3. CDR3 in DNA: TGCAGTGCCGAGGGGGCTAACTCCTACGAGCAGTACTTC. This gives the protein CSAEGANSYEQYF.

The rearrangement links TRBV7-9 to TRBJ2-7; D unclear. The CDR3 covers 12 residues. The germline V gene has CDR1 SEHNR and CDR2 FQNEAQ (reference sequence). Trimming took 1 base from V and 7 from J, leaving 8 bases between them. The CDR3 nucleotides are TGTGCCAGCAGCTTAGAGGCTCCTGAGCAGTACTTC. As protein: CASSLEAPEQYF.

The chain employs TRBV7-9 and TRBJ2-3; tentative D call: TRBD2 (6 bases). The CDR3 is 14 residues long. In germline, CDR1 is SEHNR, CDR2 FQNEAQ (reference sequence). V lost 3 bases and J lost 2, with 9 bases in between. The CDR3 coding sequence is TGTGCCAGCAGCTTGGCGGGACTCACAGATACGCAGTATTTT. Encoded protein: CASSLAGLTDTQYF. Using reference TRBV7-9 and TRBJ2-3 for the parts outside the CDR3, the full variable domain is DTGVSQNPRHKITKRGQNVTFRCDPISEHNRLYWYRQTLGQGPEFLTYFQNEAQLEKSRLLSDRFSAERPKGSFSTLEIQRTEQGDSAMYLCASSLAGLTDTQYFGPGTRLTVL.

This clonotype occurred a few times. The chain recombines TRBV27 with TRBJ2-7, with 8 bases lining up with TRBD1. J gave up 1 base and V 6 bases, and 8 bases lay outside the gene matches. The CDR3 spans 15 residues. CDR1 MNHEY and CDR2 SMNVEV come from the germline V gene (reference sequence). The CDR3 protein is CASSQAGQGSYEQYF. The DNA for the CDR3 is TGTGCCAGCAGCCAGGCCGGACAGGGATCCTACGAGCAGTACTTC.

The chain links TRBV3-1 to TRBJ2-1; D possibly corresponds to TRBD2 (6 bases). Germline V gene sequence: CDR1 LGHDT, CDR2 YNNKEL (reference sequence). This CDR3 contains 15 residues. Trimming removed 1 base at V and 4 bases at J, with 11 bases between. CDR3 residues: CASSQGGSGYNEQFF. In DNA form, the CDR3 reads TGTGCCAGCAGCCAAGGGGGTAGCGGTTACAATGAGCAGTTCTTC.

This clonotype was recorded only once. The chain carries TRBV20-1 and TRBJ2-1; 7 bases are a match to TRBD2. Trimming at V came to 5 bases and at J to 7 bases, leaving 17 bases not matched to a gene. The CDR3 is made up of 16 amino acids. The germline V gene encodes CDR1 DFQATT and CDR2 SNEGSKA (reference sequence). The CDR3 bases are TGCAGTGCTCCCGACGGGGAGGCGGGAGTTGGTAATGAGCAGTTCTTC. Amino acid sequence: CSAPDGEAGVGNEQFF.

This chain links TRBV29-1 with TRBJ2-1, with TRBD2 matching 8 bases. Germline values: CDR1 SQVTM, CDR2 ANQGSEA. The junction had 3 bases not matched to a gene; V was cut back by 2 bases and J by 0 bases. The CDR3 is 15 residues long. CDR3 DNA: TGCAGCGTTGAACAGCGGGAGTTCTCCTACAATGAGCAGTTCTTC. It translates to CSVEQREFSYNEQFF.